This T cell receptor beta chain was captured by sequencing in a study of cytomegalovirus exposure and HLA in healthy donors. The J segment lost 1 base and the V segment lost 4 bases, leaving 8 bases of the junction unmatched. CDR3 length: 18 amino acids. Looked up from germline, CDR1 is SGHRS and CDR2 is YFSETQ. Use of 60 Vbeta and 13 Jbeta primers characterized the PCR. Only in-frame clones appear in the TCRdb table, and some are missing; sequencing was by immunoSEQ multiplex PCR. The profile shows 150,000 to 200,000 clones, 79% of them singletons. This clone was seen a single time. The gene calls are TRBV5-1 and TRBJ2-6; TRBD1 matches at 10 bases. The clonotype comes from a woman between 45 and 65 years old in good health and CMV-seronegative. Sequenced material: PBMCs. The CDR3 DNA reads TGCGCCAGCAGCGCCCCGGGACAGGGGAAGTCTGGGGCCAACGTCCTGACTTTC. Amino acid sequence: CASSAPGQGKSGANVLTF.